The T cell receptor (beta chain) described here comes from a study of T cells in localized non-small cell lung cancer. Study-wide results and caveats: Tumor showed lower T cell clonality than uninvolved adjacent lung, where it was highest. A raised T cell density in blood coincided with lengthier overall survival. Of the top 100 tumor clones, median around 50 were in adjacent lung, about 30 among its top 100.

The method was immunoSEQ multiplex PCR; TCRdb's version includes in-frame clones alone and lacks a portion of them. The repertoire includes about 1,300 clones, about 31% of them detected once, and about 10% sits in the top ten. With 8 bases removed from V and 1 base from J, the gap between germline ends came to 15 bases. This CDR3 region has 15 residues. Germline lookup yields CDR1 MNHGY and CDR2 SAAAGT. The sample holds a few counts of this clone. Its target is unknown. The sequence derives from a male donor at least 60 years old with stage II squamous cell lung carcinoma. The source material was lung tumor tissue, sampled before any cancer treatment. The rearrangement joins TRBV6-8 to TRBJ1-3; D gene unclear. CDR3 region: CASALEVYSGNTIYF. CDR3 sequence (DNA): TGTGCCAGCGCCTTGGAAGTATATTCTGGAAACACCATATATTTT.